The source of this T cell receptor (beta chain) is a study of technical replicates of blood from several donors. Sequencing was performed with immunoSEQ multiplex PCR; in TCRdb, only in-frame clones are kept and a portion is missing. Of tens of thousands of clones in the sample, approximately 90% were seen once. The germline CDR1 and CDR2 sequences are MGHRA and YSYEKL. The CDR3 runs 16 residues. V lost 1 base and J lost 5, with 14 bases in between. The sequenced sample consisted of T cells isolated from PBMCs. The chain uses TRBV4-1 and TRBJ2-2, with D unclear. The receptor's source is a human donor in good health. The CDR3 reads CASSQGVGSVTGELFF. DNA of the CDR3: TGCGCCAGCAGCCAAGGGGTCGGGTCAGTAACCGGGGAGCTGTTTTTT.